This T cell receptor beta chain is from a study of T cells in Graves' hyperthyroidism and ophthalmopathy. Regions amplified from RNA transcripts were the TCR beta CDR3 regions. Initially, a first-round RT-PCR of the TCR CDR3 employed the HTBI primer set. TCRdb re-called the multiplex PCR reads with MiXCR, one entry per CDR3 protein. Here the sample spans some 600,000 distinct CDR3 sequences, roughly 14% being singletons. Patients having uncontrolled infection, another autoimmune disease, pregnancy or lactation were not included. Clinical symptoms, serum thyroxine, TRAb, thyroid ultrasound and orbital computed tomography established diagnosis. Blood dates from first hyperthyroidism diagnosis, before any ophthalmopathy symptoms. The CDR3 loop spans 16 amino acids. Trimming removed 5 bases from V and 1 base from J, with 17 bases in between. CDR1 and CDR2 from the germline V gene are MNHNS and SASEGT.

The clonotype was recovered from a young woman with Graves' hyperthyroidism that later progressed to Graves' ophthalmopathy. V is TRBV6-1 and J is TRBJ1-1; a possible D gene is TRBD1 (6 bases). Sequenced input: blood. DNA for the CDR3: TGTGCCAGCAGTTTTTTGGACAGTCCCCAGAACACTGAAGCTTTCTTT. Encoded protein: CASSFLDSPQNTEAFF.